Shown below are 9 T cell receptor beta chains from a single sample sequenced in a study of blood T cell repertoires in COVID-19. Profiled with immunoSEQ multiplex PCR; TCRdb holds only in-frame clones, not every one. Here the sample spans fewer than 90,000 clones, around nine tenths being singletons. Sequencing was performed on peripheral blood. The receptors come from a human donor in a cohort sampled during active COVID-19.

The chain carries TRBV13 and TRBJ2-7, with a weak D call TRBD1 (5 bases). The CDR3 is 15 residues long. With 0 bases removed from V and 2 bases from J, the gap between germline ends came to 11 bases. CDR1 PRHDT and CDR2 FYEKMQ come from the germline V gene (reference sequence). The CDR3 DNA is TGTGCCAGCAGCTTAGGGGTCTTGGGGCCCTACGAGCAGTACTTC. Translation gives CASSLGVLGPYEQYF.

The chain employs TRBV5-1 and TRBJ2-1; TRBD2 aligns across 8 bases. V was pared by 0 bases and J by 3 bases, with 2 bases of the junction left unmatched. CDR1 and CDR2 from the germline V gene are SGHRS and YFSETQ. CDR3 length: 15 amino acids. DNA for the CDR3: TGCGCCAGCAGCTTGGCCGGGACTAGCTACAATGAGCAGTTCTTC. Protein sequence: CASSLAGTSYNEQFF.

The rearrangement uses TRBV27 and TRBJ1-1; tentative D call: TRBD1 (6 bases). Germline-derived CDR1 and CDR2 are MNHEY and SMNVEV (reference sequence). With 3 bases removed from V and 3 bases from J, the gap between germline ends came to 11 bases. The length of the CDR3 is 14 residues. The CDR3 coding sequence is TGTGCCAGCAGTTTCCGGGGGGCTGACACTGAAGCTTTCTTT. Translation gives CASSFRGADTEAFF.

The chain recombines TRBV7-2 with TRBJ2-1, with no clear D. Per germline, CDR1 SGHTA and CDR2 FQGNSA. V was trimmed by 3 bases and J by 9 bases, leaving 12 bases between them. There are 13 residues in the CDR3. The CDR3 DNA follows: TGTGCCAGCAGCTTCGGCGGCTCGATTGAGCAGTTCTTC. As protein: CASSFGGSIEQFF.

This chain links TRBV5-1 with TRBJ1-1; D is uncertain. Germline assignment: CDR1 SGHRS and CDR2 YFSETQ. The CDR3 sequence is 14 residues long. The V gene lost 0 bases and the J gene lost 3 bases, with 9 bases spanning the gap. The CDR3 sequence: CASSLGTEDTEAFF. The DNA for the CDR3 is TGCGCCAGCAGCTTGGGTACGGAGGACACTGAAGCTTTCTTT.

This clone ranks as medium-sized. The genes are TRBV19 and TRBJ2-1; 9 nucleotides agree with TRBD1. Germline V CDR1 and CDR2: LNHDA, SQIVND (reference sequence). Trimming cost V 4 bases and J 4 bases; bases outside gene matches: 5. The CDR3 is 15 amino acids. Here the CDR3 DNA reads TGTGCCAGTAGTAGGGACAGGGAGATTTACAATGAGCAGTTCTTC. Its protein product is CASSRDREIYNEQFF.

V gene TRBV4-1 combines with J gene TRBJ1-2; 7 bases line up with TRBD1. Germline V lookup: CDR1 MGHRA, CDR2 YSYEKL. This CDR3 region has 13 residues. The V gene end was trimmed by 4 bases and the J gene end by 4 bases; junction bases not matched to a gene: 3. The CDR3 region is CASSLTGAYGYTF. CDR3 DNA sequence: TGCGCCAGCAGCCTAACAGGGGCCTATGGCTACACCTTC.

The genes are TRBV11-2 and TRBJ2-7, with TRBD2 matching over 7 bases. V lost 2 bases and J lost 4; bases outside the gene matches: 8. The V gene's germline CDR1 is SGHAT and CDR2 FQNNGV. This CDR3 is built from 15 residues. DNA of the CDR3: TGTGCCAGCAGCTTATTGGCGGGGAGGGGTTACGAGCAGTACTTC. Its translation is CASSLLAGRGYEQYF.

The V gene is TRBV4-1, the J gene TRBJ2-3; D is possibly TRBD2 (5 bases). CDR3 length: 15 residues. Trimming shortened V by 0 bases and J by 4 bases, and 11 bases separated the two germline ends. Germline loops: CDR1 MGHRA, CDR2 YSYEKL. The CDR3 region is CASSQDRDRPDTQYF. CDR3 nucleotides: TGCGCCAGCAGCCAAGACCGGGATCGCCCAGATACGCAGTATTTT.